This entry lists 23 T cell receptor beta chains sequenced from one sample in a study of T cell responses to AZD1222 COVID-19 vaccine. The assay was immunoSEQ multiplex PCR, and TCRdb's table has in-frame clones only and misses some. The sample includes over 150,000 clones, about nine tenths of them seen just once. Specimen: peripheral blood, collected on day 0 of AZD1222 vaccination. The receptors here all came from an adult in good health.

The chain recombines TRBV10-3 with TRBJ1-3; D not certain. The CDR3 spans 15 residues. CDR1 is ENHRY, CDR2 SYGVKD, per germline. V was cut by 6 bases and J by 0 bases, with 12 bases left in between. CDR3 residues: CAISRQGRSGNTIYF. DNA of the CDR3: TGTGCCATCAGCCGGCAAGGGCGCTCTGGAAACACCATATATTTT.

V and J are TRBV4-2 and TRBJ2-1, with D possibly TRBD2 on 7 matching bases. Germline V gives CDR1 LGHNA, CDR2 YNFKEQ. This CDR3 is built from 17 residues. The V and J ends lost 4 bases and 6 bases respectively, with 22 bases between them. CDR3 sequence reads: CASSRGEGDSTGNEQFF. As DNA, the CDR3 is TGTGCCAGCAGCCGAGGGGAGGGGGACTCGACCGGCAATGAGCAGTTCTTC.

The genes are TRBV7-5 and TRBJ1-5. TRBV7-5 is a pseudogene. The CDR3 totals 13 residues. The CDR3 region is CVRSHPQGVPQHF. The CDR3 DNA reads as TGTGTCAGAAGCCATCCCCAGGGAGTGCCCCAGCATTTT.

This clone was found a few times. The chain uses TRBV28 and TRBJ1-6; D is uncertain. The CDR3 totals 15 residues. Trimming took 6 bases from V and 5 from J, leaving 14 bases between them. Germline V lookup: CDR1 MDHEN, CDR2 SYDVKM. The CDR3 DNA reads TGTGCCAGCAGCGTGATCCGGGCCGATAATTCACCCCTCCACTTT. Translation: CASSVIRADNSPLHF.

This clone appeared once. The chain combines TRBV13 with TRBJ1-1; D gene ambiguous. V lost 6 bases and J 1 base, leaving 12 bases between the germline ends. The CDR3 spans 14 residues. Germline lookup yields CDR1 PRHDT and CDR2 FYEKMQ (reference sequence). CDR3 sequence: CASRPRVSNTEAFF. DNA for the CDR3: TGTGCCAGCAGGCCTCGAGTATCGAACACTGAAGCTTTCTTT.

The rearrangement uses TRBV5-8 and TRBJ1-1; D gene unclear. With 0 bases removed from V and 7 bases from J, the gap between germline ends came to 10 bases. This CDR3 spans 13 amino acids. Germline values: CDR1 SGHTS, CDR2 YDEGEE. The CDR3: CASSLGRGGEAFF. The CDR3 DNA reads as TGTGCCAGCAGCTTGGGCCGCGGCGGTGAAGCTTTCTTT.

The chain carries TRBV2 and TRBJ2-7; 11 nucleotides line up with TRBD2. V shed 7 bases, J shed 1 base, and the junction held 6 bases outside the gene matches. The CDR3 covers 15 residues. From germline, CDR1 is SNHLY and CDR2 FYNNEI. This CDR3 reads CASKGLAERSYEQYF. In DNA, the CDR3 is TGTGCCAGCAAGGGACTAGCGGAGCGTTCCTACGAGCAGTACTTC. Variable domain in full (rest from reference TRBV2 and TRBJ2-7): EPEVTQTPSHQVTQMGQEVILRCVPISNHLYFYWYRQILGQKVEFLVSFYNNEISEKSEIFDDQFSVERPDGSNFTLKIRSTKLEDSAMYFCASKGLAERSYEQYFGPGTRLTVT.

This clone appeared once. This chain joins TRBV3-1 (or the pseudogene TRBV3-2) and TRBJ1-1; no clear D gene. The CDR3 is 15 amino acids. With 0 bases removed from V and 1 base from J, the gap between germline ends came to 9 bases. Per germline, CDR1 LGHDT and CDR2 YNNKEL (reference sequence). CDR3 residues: CASSQDPAANTEAFF. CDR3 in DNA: TGTGCCAGCAGCCAAGATCCGGCAGCGAACACTGAAGCTTTCTTT.

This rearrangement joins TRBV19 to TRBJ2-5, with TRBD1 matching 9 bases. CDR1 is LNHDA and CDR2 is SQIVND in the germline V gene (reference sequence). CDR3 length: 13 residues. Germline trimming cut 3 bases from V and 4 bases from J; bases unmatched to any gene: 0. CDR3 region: CASSMDRGETQYF. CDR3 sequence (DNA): TGTGCCAGTAGTATGGACAGGGGAGAGACCCAGTACTTC.

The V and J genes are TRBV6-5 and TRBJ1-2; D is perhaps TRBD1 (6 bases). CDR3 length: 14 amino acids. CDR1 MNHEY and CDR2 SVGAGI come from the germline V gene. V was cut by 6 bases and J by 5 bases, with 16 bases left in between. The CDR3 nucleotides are TGTGCCAGCAGGCCCGGGACATCTTCTTATGGCTACACCTTC. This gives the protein CASRPGTSSYGYTF.

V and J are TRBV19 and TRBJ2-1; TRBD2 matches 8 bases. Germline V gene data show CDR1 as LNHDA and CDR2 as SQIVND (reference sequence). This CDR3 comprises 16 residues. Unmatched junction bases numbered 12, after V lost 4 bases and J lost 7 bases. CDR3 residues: CASSTLGAGDRNEQFF. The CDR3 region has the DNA TGTGCCAGTAGTACCCTCGGAGCGGGAGATAGGAATGAGCAGTTCTTC.

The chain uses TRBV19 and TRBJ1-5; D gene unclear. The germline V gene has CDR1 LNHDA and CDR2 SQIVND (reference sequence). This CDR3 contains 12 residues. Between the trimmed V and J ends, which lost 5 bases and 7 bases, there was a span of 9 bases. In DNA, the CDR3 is TGTGCCAGTAGTCTACTACGCCAGCCCCAGCATTTT. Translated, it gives CASSLLRQPQHF.

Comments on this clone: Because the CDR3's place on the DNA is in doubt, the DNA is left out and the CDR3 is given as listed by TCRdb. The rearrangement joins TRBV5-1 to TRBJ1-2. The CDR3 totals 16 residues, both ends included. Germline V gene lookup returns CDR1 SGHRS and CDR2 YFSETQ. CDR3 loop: CASSVALASSSGGYTF.

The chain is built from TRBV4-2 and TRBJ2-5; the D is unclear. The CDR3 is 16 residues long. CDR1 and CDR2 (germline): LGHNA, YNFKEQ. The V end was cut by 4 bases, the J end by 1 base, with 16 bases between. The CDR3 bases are TGTGCCAGCAGCCCCCACATTTCCCCTAGCCAAGAGACCCAGTACTTC. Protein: CASSPHISPSQETQYF.

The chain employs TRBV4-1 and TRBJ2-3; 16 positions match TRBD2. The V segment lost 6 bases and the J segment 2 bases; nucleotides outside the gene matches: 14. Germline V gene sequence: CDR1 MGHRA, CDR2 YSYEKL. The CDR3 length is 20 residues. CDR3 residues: CASRQPGLAGGNRPTDTQYF. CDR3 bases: TGCGCCAGCAGGCAACCGGGACTAGCGGGAGGGAATAGGCCCACAGATACGCAGTATTTT.

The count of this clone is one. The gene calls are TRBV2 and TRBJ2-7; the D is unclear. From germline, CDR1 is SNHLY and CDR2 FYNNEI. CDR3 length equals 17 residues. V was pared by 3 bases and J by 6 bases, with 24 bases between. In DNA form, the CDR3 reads TGTGCCAGCAGTGATATTCAAGGCTTTCCACAGTCGGGCGAGCAGTACTTC. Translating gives CASSDIQGFPQSGEQYF.

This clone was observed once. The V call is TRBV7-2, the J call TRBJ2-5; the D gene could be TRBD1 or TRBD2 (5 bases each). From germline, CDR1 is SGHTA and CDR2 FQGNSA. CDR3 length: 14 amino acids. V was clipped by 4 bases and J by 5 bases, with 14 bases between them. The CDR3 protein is CASSSPGTYETQYF. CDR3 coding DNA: TGTGCCAGCAGCTCCCCCGGGACGTACGAGACCCAGTACTTC.

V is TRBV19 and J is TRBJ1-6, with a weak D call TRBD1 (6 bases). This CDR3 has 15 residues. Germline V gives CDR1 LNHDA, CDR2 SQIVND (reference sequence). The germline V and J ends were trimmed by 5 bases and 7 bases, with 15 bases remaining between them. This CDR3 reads CASSALRGQNSPLHF. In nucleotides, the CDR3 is TGTGCCAGTAGTGCCCTCAGGGGACAAAATTCACCCCTCCACTTT. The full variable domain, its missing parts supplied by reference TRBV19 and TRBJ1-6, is DGGITQSPKYLFRKEGQNVTLSCEQNLNHDAMYWYRQDPGQGLRLIYYSQIVNDFQKGDIAEGYSVSREKKESFPLTVTSAQKNPTAFYLCASSALRGQNSPLHFGNGTRLTVT.

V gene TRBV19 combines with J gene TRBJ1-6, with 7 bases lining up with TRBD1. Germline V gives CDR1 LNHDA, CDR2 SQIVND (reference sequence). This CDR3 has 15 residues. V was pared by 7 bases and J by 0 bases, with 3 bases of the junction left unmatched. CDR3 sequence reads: CASKGAHSYNSPLHF. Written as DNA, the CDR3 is TGTGCCAGTAAGGGGGCTCACTCCTATAATTCACCCCTCCACTTT.

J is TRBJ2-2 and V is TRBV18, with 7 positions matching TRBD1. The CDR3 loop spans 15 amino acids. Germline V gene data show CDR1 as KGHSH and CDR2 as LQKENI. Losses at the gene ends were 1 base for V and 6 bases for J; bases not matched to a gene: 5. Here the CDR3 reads CASSPRKQGPGELFF. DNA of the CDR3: TGTGCCAGCTCACCACGAAAACAGGGGCCCGGGGAGCTGTTTTTT.

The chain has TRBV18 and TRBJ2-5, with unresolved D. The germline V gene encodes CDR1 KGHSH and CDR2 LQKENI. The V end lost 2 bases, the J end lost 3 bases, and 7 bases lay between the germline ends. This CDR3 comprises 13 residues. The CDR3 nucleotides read TGTGCCAGCTCACCAAATGTGAAAGAGACCCAGTACTTC. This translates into CASSPNVKETQYF.

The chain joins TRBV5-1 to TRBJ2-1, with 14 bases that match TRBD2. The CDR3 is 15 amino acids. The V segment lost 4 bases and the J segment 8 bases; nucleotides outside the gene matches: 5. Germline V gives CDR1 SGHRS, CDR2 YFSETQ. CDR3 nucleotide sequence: TGCGCCAGCAGCGGGACTAGCGGGAGTAGGGATGAGCAGTTCTTC. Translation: CASSGTSGSRDEQFF.

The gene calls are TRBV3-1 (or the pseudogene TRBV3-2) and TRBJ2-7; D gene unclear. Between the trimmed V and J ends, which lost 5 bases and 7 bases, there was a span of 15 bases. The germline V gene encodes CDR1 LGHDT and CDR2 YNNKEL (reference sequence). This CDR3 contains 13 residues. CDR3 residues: CASSDKGPLEQYF. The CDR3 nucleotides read TGTGCCAGCAGCGACAAGGGCCCTTTGGAGCAGTACTTC.